This TCR beta chain was obtained from a study of blood T cells in healthy people across ages. Study-wide points: Diversity figures based on one million T cells were deemed too low.

Comment on this clonotype: Its antigen is unidentified. At one end the junction does not follow the germline gene, possibly because of a read error.

Primers used in a second PCR of roughly 6 to 12 cycles were a sample-barcoded 5' primer and a J-beta primer mix. TCRdb called the 5' RACE reads again in MiXCR, with one record for every CDR3 protein. The sample carries some 1.4 million distinct CDR3 sequences, roughly 40% recorded once. Germline lookup yields CDR1 SGHVS and CDR2 FNYEAQ. There are 16 residues in the CDR3. This chain uses TRBV7-6 with TRBJ2-1; a weak D match, TRBD2 (6 bases). Sequences were obtained from blood. This receptor was taken from a young woman in good health. Written as DNA, the CDR3 is TGCGCCAGCAGCCCGACCAGACTAGTACTTAATGGTGAGCAGTTCTTC. Amino acids: CASSPTRLVLNGEQFF.